These 20 T cell receptor beta chains share one sample of origin, sequenced in a study of T cell clones after liver transplantation. Clones were read by immunoSEQ multiplex PCR, and TCRdb kept only the in-frame ones, dropping some. This table has some 120,000 clones, less than 95% appearing once. The sample in question was CD4+ T cells from blood, obtained 12 months after liver transplant. These receptor sequences come from a human patient who received a liver transplant. The graft donor may have contributed some T cells.

This clone has more than one count but fewer than ten. The chain carries TRBV7-2 and TRBJ1-5; no clear D gene. Between the trimmed V and J ends, which lost 3 bases and 6 bases, there was a span of 9 bases. The germline gives CDR1 SGHTA, CDR2 FQGNSA. CDR3 size: 13 residues. CDR3 in amino acids: CASSLSSVQPQHF. CDR3 nucleotides: TGTGCCAGCAGCTTGAGTTCGGTTCAGCCCCAGCATTTT.

The chain joins TRBV30 to TRBJ2-7; D is possibly TRBD1 (5 bases). V dropped 3 bases and J dropped 0 bases, with 9 bases sitting between them. Germline V lookup: CDR1 GTSNPN, CDR2 SVGIG (reference sequence). This CDR3 contains 13 residues. CDR3 DNA: TGTGCCTGGAGACAGGACCTCTCCTACGAGCAGTACTTC. This gives the protein CAWRQDLSYEQYF. The whole variable domain, filled in from reference TRBV30 and TRBJ2-7, reads SQTIHQWPATLVQPVGSPLSLECTVEGTSNPNLYWYRQAAGRGLQLLFYSVGIGQISSEVPQNLSASRPQDRQFILSSKKLLLSDSGFYLCAWRQDLSYEQYFGPGTRLTVT.

The chain is built from TRBV5-4 and TRBJ2-7, with 7 bases aligning to TRBD1. With V trimmed by 4 bases and J by 6 bases, 10 bases remained unmatched. Germline V lookup: CDR1 SGHNT, CDR2 YYREEE (reference sequence). This CDR3 comprises 14 residues. The CDR3 loop reads CASSIPTGAAEQYF. The CDR3 coding sequence is TGTGCCAGCAGCATACCAACAGGGGCGGCCGAGCAGTACTTC.

This rearrangement joins TRBV30 to TRBJ2-5; no firm D call. This CDR3 contains 13 residues. Per the germline V gene, CDR1 is GTSNPN and CDR2 is SVGIG (reference sequence). V was shortened by 4 bases and J by 5 bases, with 14 bases between the two germline ends. The CDR3 protein is CAWTFRLMETQYF. DNA of the CDR3: TGTGCCTGGACGTTCCGGTTAATGGAGACCCAGTACTTC.

The rearrangement links TRBV9 to TRBJ1-1; a possible D gene is TRBD1 (5 bases). Trimming stripped 0 bases from V and 3 bases from J, with 9 bases between. CDR3 size: 14 residues. In germline, CDR1 is SGDLS, CDR2 YYNGEE. This CDR3 reads CASSVGGVDTEAFF. CDR3 nucleotides: TGTGCCAGCAGCGTAGGGGGGGTGGACACTGAAGCTTTCTTT.

The chain couples TRBV29-1 to TRBJ2-2; D is unclear. Trimming left V 5 bases short and J 6 bases short, with 19 bases between. Germline V gives CDR1 SQVTM, CDR2 ANQGSEA. The CDR3 loop spans 15 amino acids. The CDR3 DNA reads TGCAGCGTTCTTTTTGGTATTCAAGGTCCCGGGGAGCTGTTTTTT. The encoded protein is CSVLFGIQGPGELFF.

This sequence joins TRBV5-4 and TRBJ1-1, with unresolved D. From germline, CDR1 is SGHNT and CDR2 YYREEE (reference sequence). This CDR3 contains 14 residues. Trimming cost V 0 bases and J 1 base, with 7 bases left between them. CDR3 protein: CASSLGGRNTEAFF. Here the CDR3 DNA reads TGTGCCAGCAGCTTGGGCGGACGGAACACTGAAGCTTTCTTT.

In this sample, this clone turned up once. In DNA form, the CDR3 reads TGTGCCAGCAGTTCCCCAGTAACGACTGAAGCTTTCTTT. Translation gives CASSSPVTTEAFF. V usage is TRBV6-5 and J usage is TRBJ1-1, with D uncertain. The CDR3 totals 13 residues. Between the trimmed V and J ends, which lost 4 bases and 5 bases, there was a span of 11 bases. CDR1 is MNHEY and CDR2 is SVGAGI in the germline V gene.

The V and J genes are TRBV5-1 and TRBJ2-2, with 14 bases identical to TRBD2. The CDR3 has 18 residues. Germline V lookup: CDR1 SGHRS, CDR2 YFSETQ. The ends lost 4 bases at V and 3 bases at J; junction bases unmatched: 8. CDR3 region: CASSMSGTSGSHTGELFF. Written as DNA, the CDR3 is TGCGCCAGCAGCATGTCGGGGACTAGCGGGAGTCACACCGGGGAGCTGTTTTTT.

The rearrangement uses TRBV6-1 and TRBJ2-3, with 7 bases aligning to TRBD2. Per germline, CDR1 MNHNS and CDR2 SASEGT. The CDR3 runs 16 residues. The V gene end was trimmed by 4 bases and the J gene end by 2 bases; junction bases not matched to a gene: 9. This chain's CDR3 is CASSGAGVRITDTQYF. CDR3 coding DNA: TGTGCCAGCAGTGGCGCGGGGGTTCGGATCACAGATACGCAGTATTTT.

V is TRBV15 and J is TRBJ2-1; 7 positions match TRBD2. The germline V gene encodes CDR1 LNHNV and CDR2 YYDKDF (reference sequence). The CDR3 runs 15 residues. V trimming: 3 bases; J trimming: 5 bases; junction bases outside the gene matches: 7. CDR3 in DNA: TGTGCCACCAGCAGGGCTGGGACTAAAAACAATGAGCAGTTCTTC. Its protein product is CATSRAGTKNNEQFF.

The chain has TRBV4-1 and TRBJ2-3; no clear D. Trimming pared 3 bases from V and 4 bases from J, leaving 8 bases between. This CDR3 is built from 13 residues. Germline V gives CDR1 MGHRA, CDR2 YSYEKL. CDR3 nucleotides: TGCGCCAGCAGCCACCCCGACCCAGATACGCAGTATTTT. This translates into CASSHPDPDTQYF.

The CDR3 reads CASSLPGPGYNEQFF. CDR3 sequence (DNA): TGTGCCAGCAGCTTACCGGGCCCGGGGTACAATGAGCAGTTCTTC. The genes are TRBV5-4 and TRBJ2-1; a possible D gene is TRBD2 (5 bases). Deletions cut 2 bases from V and 4 bases from J, with 13 bases between. The CDR3 sequence is 15 residues long. The V gene's germline CDR1 is SGHNT and CDR2 YYREEE (reference sequence).

The chain recombines TRBV5-1 with TRBJ2-4, with D possibly being TRBD1 (7 bases). CDR1 and CDR2 (germline): SGHRS, YFSETQ. Trimming stripped 6 bases from V and 8 bases from J, with 12 bases between. The CDR3 is made up of 12 amino acids. CDR3 coding DNA: TGCGCCAGCACCGCCAGGGGGGACATTCAGTACTTC. Translated: CASTARGDIQYF.

The J gene is TRBJ2-7, the V gene TRBV5-6; D is perhaps TRBD1 (6 bases). Germline V gene data show CDR1 as SGHDT and CDR2 as YYEEEE. CDR3 length: 15 residues. V lost 1 base to trimming and J lost 2 bases, with 13 bases between them. The CDR3 spells CASSLQQGPTYEQYF. CDR3 bases: TGTGCCAGCAGCTTGCAGCAGGGGCCAACCTACGAGCAGTACTTC.

This chain connects TRBV5-6 to TRBJ2-5; weak D call: TRBD1 (6 bases). Trimming took off 3 bases at V and 5 bases at J, with 11 bases between the two ends. The V gene's germline CDR1 is SGHDT and CDR2 YYEEEE. This CDR3 has 13 amino acids. CDR3 nucleotide sequence: TGTGCCAGCAGCTCAATGGGGGCCGAGACCCAGTACTTC. Residues: CASSSMGAETQYF.

V gene TRBV30 combines with J gene TRBJ1-1, with D unresolved. Germline lookup yields CDR1 GTSNPN and CDR2 SVGIG (reference sequence). The ends were cut back, 8 bases at V and 5 bases at J, with 21 bases in the middle. CDR3 length equals 14 residues. The CDR3 DNA follows: TGTGCCGTGGAGTTCAGGACCCTGGGGACTGAAGCTTTCTTT. Protein sequence: CAVEFRTLGTEAFF.

This chain connects TRBV7-9 to TRBJ2-7; TRBD2 matches at 9 bases. V lost 5 bases and J lost 5; bases outside the gene matches: 10. This CDR3 is built from 15 residues. Germline CDR1 and CDR2: SEHNR and FQNEAQ (reference sequence). DNA for the CDR3: TGTGCCAGCAGCCCCTCCGGTCTAGCGGGAAACGAGCAGTACTTC. Its protein product is CASSPSGLAGNEQYF.

This chain uses TRBV19 with TRBJ2-7; 8 nucleotides match TRBD1. The CDR3 sequence is 13 residues long. V gave up 6 bases and J gave up 1 base; unmatched junction bases: 2. Looked up from germline, CDR1 is LNHDA and CDR2 is SQIVND (reference sequence). CDR3 sequence: CASRRDRSYEQYF. In DNA, the CDR3 is TGTGCCAGTAGGAGGGACAGGTCCTACGAGCAGTACTTC.

CDR3: CASSLVSGDSSYEQYF. CDR3 bases: TGTGCCAGCAGCTTAGTCTCTGGGGACAGTTCCTACGAGCAGTACTTC. This chain uses TRBV7-2 with TRBJ2-7; 7 nucleotides align to TRBD1. J was trimmed by 1 base and V by 1 base; bases with no gene match: 7. CDR1 is SGHTA and CDR2 is FQGNSA in the germline V gene. This CDR3 contains 16 residues.